This entry lists 27 T cell receptor beta chains sequenced from one sample in a study of blood T cell repertoires in COVID-19. TCRdb keeps only in-frame clones here, not all; method: immunoSEQ multiplex PCR. Here the sample spans 100,000 to 150,000 clones, less than 90% being singletons. The sequencing input was peripheral blood. Receptors originate from an elderly man with active or convalescent COVID-19.

The rearrangement joins TRBV28 to TRBJ2-7; D not resolved. The germline gives CDR1 MDHEN, CDR2 SYDVKM. This CDR3 is 13 amino acids long. V lost 7 bases to trimming and J lost 1 base, with 11 bases between them. The CDR3 DNA reads TGTGCCAGCACTCCAGGTGGTTCCTACGAGCAGTACTTC. It yields the protein CASTPGGSYEQYF.

V usage is TRBV5-4 and J usage is TRBJ1-6; TRBD1 is a possible D gene (5 bases). The ends were cut back, 0 bases at V and 7 bases at J, with 5 bases in the middle. This CDR3 contains 13 residues. Per germline, CDR1 SGHNT and CDR2 YYREEE (reference sequence). For the CDR3, the DNA is TGTGCCAGCAGCTTGGAGGGGAATTCACCCCTCCACTTT. It yields the protein CASSLEGNSPLHF.

This clone was observed a handful of times. This chain connects TRBV19 to TRBJ2-1; the match to TRBD1 covers 9 bases. Germline V gene lookup returns CDR1 LNHDA and CDR2 SQIVND (reference sequence). V dropped 5 bases and J dropped 9; count of bases not matched to a gene: 14. The CDR3 spans 16 residues. As DNA, the CDR3 is TGTGCCAGTAGTCGAAGGGGGGGACAGGGTACAATTGAGCAGTTCTTC. It codes for CASSRRGGQGTIEQFF.

The genes are TRBV23-1 and TRBJ2-1, with 10 bases aligning to TRBD2. TRBV23-1 counts as an open reading frame of uncertain function. V lost 3 bases and J lost 6; bases outside the gene matches: 5. This CDR3 has 15 residues. This chain's CDR3 is CASSHPSGGINEQFF. In nucleotides, the CDR3 is TGCGCCAGCAGTCACCCTAGCGGGGGCATCAATGAGCAGTTCTTC.

The V call is TRBV4-3, the J call TRBJ2-3; a possible D gene is TRBD2 (7 bases). The CDR3 extends over 14 amino acids. V was clipped by 3 bases and J by 5 bases, with 12 bases between them. Germline lookup yields CDR1 LGHNA and CDR2 YSLEER. Written as DNA, the CDR3 is TGCGCCAGCAGCCAGGAGGGGGGGGGAGATACGCAGTATTTT. Translation: CASSQEGGGDTQYF.

This clone showed up just a few times. V is TRBV30 and J is TRBJ1-5, with 7 bases that match TRBD1. From germline, CDR1 is GTSNPN and CDR2 SVGIG (reference sequence). V was pared by 4 bases and J by 5 bases, with 5 bases of the junction left unmatched. CDR3 length equals 13 residues. CDR3 nucleotides: TGTGCCTGGACCGACAGGGTGGATCAGCCCCAGCATTTT. Its protein product is CAWTDRVDQPQHF.

This chain links TRBV7-2 with TRBJ1-1; 8 bases line up with TRBD1. CDR1 and CDR2 (germline): SGHTA, FQGNSA. V trimming: 5 bases; J trimming: 8 bases; junction bases outside the gene matches: 7. The CDR3 is 13 amino acids. Written as DNA, the CDR3 is TGTGCCAGCAGCCTCCGATGGACAGGGGAAGCTTTCTTT. Amino acids: CASSLRWTGEAFF.

The rearrangement uses TRBV19 and TRBJ1-1; a weak D match, TRBD1 (5 bases). V lost 4 bases to trimming and J lost 1 base, with 25 bases between them. Germline V CDR1 and CDR2: LNHDA, SQIVND (reference sequence). CDR3 length: 19 amino acids. The CDR3 loop is CASSTGHGRLTPQNTEAFF. CDR3 DNA: TGTGCCAGTAGTACTGGACACGGCAGGCTAACCCCCCAGAACACTGAAGCTTTCTTT.

V gene TRBV5-1 combines with J gene TRBJ2-7, with D possibly matching TRBD2 (5 bases). CDR3 length equals 13 residues. Trimming removed 4 bases at V and 3 bases at J, with 11 bases between. The V gene's germline CDR1 is SGHRS and CDR2 YFSETQ. The CDR3 nucleotides are TGCGCCAGCAGCCCCAACGGGGTCTACGAGCAGTACTTC. Translated, it gives CASSPNGVYEQYF.

There are a few counts of this clone. The V and J genes are TRBV29-1 and TRBJ2-3; possible D gene TRBD2, 7 bases. CDR3 length: 18 residues. CDR1 SQVTM and CDR2 ANQGSEA come from the germline V gene. The germline V and J ends were trimmed by 3 bases and 3 bases, with 25 bases remaining between them. CDR3 in amino acids: CSVEKAVWGGLGTDTQYF. Here the CDR3 DNA reads TGCAGCGTTGAGAAAGCGGTCTGGGGGGGCCTCGGGACAGATACGCAGTATTTT.

The chain links TRBV12-5 to TRBJ2-5; 9 nucleotides align to TRBD2. Looked up from germline, CDR1 is LGHNT and CDR2 is FRNRAP. This CDR3 is built from 14 residues. With V trimmed by 4 bases and J by 3 bases, 3 bases remained unmatched. Here the CDR3 reads CASGSRTSEETQYF. Written as DNA, the CDR3 is TGTGCTAGTGGTTCCCGGACTAGCGAAGAGACCCAGTACTTC. The variable domain in full, with the rest retrieved from reference TRBV12-5 and TRBJ2-5, is DARVTQTPRHKVTEMGQEVTMRCQPILGHNTVFWYRQTMMQGLELLAYFRNRAPLDDSGMPKDRFSAEMPDATLATLKIQPSEPRDSAVYFCASGSRTSEETQYFGPGTRLLVL.

This chain connects TRBV9 to TRBJ2-1, with D possibly TRBD2 on 7 matching bases. Per germline, CDR1 SGDLS and CDR2 YYNGEE. Between the trimmed V and J ends, which lost 7 bases and 5 bases, there was a span of 10 bases. This CDR3 comprises 12 residues. The CDR3 region has the DNA TGTGCCAGCGGGGGGGCAAACAATGAGCAGTTCTTC. Its protein is CASGGANNEQFF.

The chain couples TRBV18 to TRBJ2-7; TRBD1 is a possible D gene (5 bases). Germline V gene lookup returns CDR1 KGHSH and CDR2 LQKENI. Between the trimmed V and J ends, which lost 3 bases and 4 bases, there was a span of 16 bases. The CDR3 sequence is 15 residues long. The CDR3: CASSPPGRQQYEQYF. The CDR3 nucleotides are TGTGCCAGCTCACCCCCCGGTCGACAGCAATACGAGCAGTACTTC.

This chain uses TRBV5-1 with TRBJ2-2, with 11 bases that match TRBD2. Germline V lookup: CDR1 SGHRS, CDR2 YFSETQ. The CDR3 consists of 15 residues. The ends lost 4 bases at V and 4 bases at J; junction bases unmatched: 3. This CDR3 reads CASSLAGGFTGELFF. CDR3 bases: TGCGCCAGCAGCCTAGCGGGGGGCTTCACCGGGGAGCTGTTTTTT.

This sequence joins TRBV29-1 and TRBJ2-5; TRBD2 matches 9 bases. This CDR3 has 14 residues. J was trimmed by 2 bases and V by 7 bases; bases with no gene match: 8. The germline V gene has CDR1 SQVTM and CDR2 ANQGSEA. The CDR3 spells CSAESSGTQETQYF. The CDR3 DNA follows: TGCAGCGCCGAATCTAGCGGGACGCAAGAGACCCAGTACTTC.

The rearrangement uses TRBV19 and TRBJ1-1, with D perhaps TRBD1 (5 bases). The V gene's germline CDR1 is LNHDA and CDR2 SQIVND (reference sequence). The V gene lost 6 bases and the J gene lost 6 bases, with 17 bases spanning the gap. The CDR3 totals 14 residues. The CDR3 DNA reads as TGTGCCAGTAGGTCTCAGGGTGCGGGGGCTGAAGCTTTCTTT. Translated: CASRSQGAGAEAFF. Combining the CDR3 with reference TRBV19 and TRBJ1-1 gives the whole variable domain DGGITQSPKYLFRKEGQNVTLSCEQNLNHDAMYWYRQDPGQGLRLIYYSQIVNDFQKGDIAEGYSVSREKKESFPLTVTSAQKNPTAFYLCASRSQGAGAEAFFGQGTRLTVV.

The genes are TRBV28 and TRBJ1-6; D may be TRBD1 (6 bases). Germline V gene lookup returns CDR1 MDHEN and CDR2 SYDVKM. The V end was cut by 4 bases, the J end by 7 bases, with 29 bases between. The CDR3 is 20 amino acids. Written as DNA, the CDR3 is TGTGCCAGCAGTTCACCTTCACTGACAGGTTATATTCCCCCCAATTCACCCCTCCACTTT. Encoded protein: CASSSPSLTGYIPPNSPLHF.

Only a few counts were recorded for this clone. The J gene is TRBJ1-5, the V gene TRBV2; D ambiguous. The length of the CDR3 is 13 residues. CDR1 and CDR2 (germline): SNHLY, FYNNEI. Trimming took off 5 bases at V and 2 bases at J, with 7 bases between the two ends. CDR3 sequence (DNA): TGTGCCAGCAGTCGGCAGGGCAATCAGCCCCAGCATTTT. Its protein is CASSRQGNQPQHF.

The chain joins TRBV11-3 to TRBJ2-7, with 9 bases that match TRBD1. After removal of 5 bases from V and 6 bases from J, the junction contained 8 bases not matched to a gene. Germline values: CDR1 SGHNT, CDR2 YENEEA. This CDR3 has 14 residues. The CDR3 nucleotides are TGTGCCAGCAGCCGATCGGGACAGGGTACCGAGCAGTACTTC. As protein: CASSRSGQGTEQYF.

The V and J genes are TRBV6-5 and TRBJ1-3; possibly TRBD1 for D (5 bases). V lost 2 bases, J lost 0 bases, and 11 bases lay in between. This CDR3 has 16 residues. Looked up from germline, CDR1 is MNHEY and CDR2 is SVGAGI. In nucleotides, the CDR3 is TGTGCCAGCAGTTACCCCGGGCAGGGCTCTGGAAACACCATATATTTT. It translates to CASSYPGQGSGNTIYF.

The V call is TRBV3-1 (or the pseudogene TRBV3-2), the J call TRBJ2-5, with 7 nucleotides matching TRBD2. Germline lookup yields CDR1 LGHDT and CDR2 YNNKEL (reference sequence). V trimming: 2 bases; J trimming: 2 bases; junction bases outside the gene matches: 11. This CDR3 has 17 amino acids. The CDR3 coding sequence is TGTGCCAGCAGCCAACGGCTAGCGGAAGATTTACAAGAGACCCAGTACTTC. It codes for CASSQRLAEDLQETQYF.

J is TRBJ2-7 and V is TRBV24-1; 7 positions match TRBD1. CDR3 length equals 15 residues. Trimming cost V 5 bases and J 5 bases; bases outside gene matches: 11. Germline loops: CDR1 KGHDR, CDR2 SFDVKD. The CDR3 DNA follows: TGTGCCACCAGTGGGGGAACCGGGACAGTGAACGAGCAGTACTTC. Encoded protein: CATSGGTGTVNEQYF.

The chain recombines TRBV24-1 with TRBJ2-5, with TRBD1 matching 10 bases. The CDR3 is 16 residues long. The junction had 11 bases not matched to a gene; V was cut back by 6 bases and J by 5 bases. In germline, CDR1 is KGHDR, CDR2 SFDVKD. CDR3 amino acids: CATSRGRQGARETQYF. The CDR3, as DNA: TGTGCCACCAGTCGGGGTCGACAGGGGGCGAGGGAGACCCAGTACTTC.

This clone was observed a handful of times. This chain connects TRBV11-3 to TRBJ2-1, with 8 bases that match TRBD1. CDR1 is SGHNT, CDR2 YENEEA, per germline. There are 15 residues in the CDR3. V shed 5 bases, J shed 0 bases, and the junction held 3 bases outside the gene matches. CDR3 protein: CASSITGGSYNEQFF. The CDR3, as DNA: TGTGCCAGCAGCATAACAGGGGGCTCCTACAATGAGCAGTTCTTC.

As for this clone: At one of its ends the junction is not consistent with the germline gene, which may arise from a read error. The chain is built from TRBV10-3 and TRBJ2-2; D may be TRBD2 (5 bases). Germline-derived CDR1 and CDR2 are ENHRY and SYGVKD. The CDR3 loop spans 12 amino acids. Written as DNA, the CDR3 is TGTGCCATCATAAAGGGAGCCCGGGGAGCTGTTTTT. This sequence encodes CAIIKGARGAVF.

The chain links TRBV7-2 to TRBJ2-2; unclear D gene. Germline assignment: CDR1 SGHTA and CDR2 FQGNSA. The CDR3 is 13 amino acids. V lost 5 bases to trimming and J lost 6 bases, with 10 bases between them. CDR3 protein: CASSRGLAGELFF. CDR3 coding DNA: TGTGCCAGCAGCCGAGGTCTGGCCGGGGAGCTGTTTTTT. Complete variable domain (other parts from reference TRBV7-2 and TRBJ2-2): GAGVSQSPSNKVTEKGKDVELRCDPISGHTALYWYRQSLGQGLEFLIYFQGNSAPDKSGLPSDRFSAERTGGSVSTLTIQRTQQEDSAVYLCASSRGLAGELFFGEGSRLTVL.

The chain employs TRBV9 and TRBJ1-3, with a possible D match to TRBD1 (6 bases). Germline loops: CDR1 SGDLS, CDR2 YYNGEE. V was pared by 0 bases and J by 1 base, with 8 bases between. The CDR3 extends over 15 amino acids. In DNA form, the CDR3 reads TGTGCCAGCAGCGTAGACAGGGCGTCTGGAAACACCATATATTTT. It codes for CASSVDRASGNTIYF. Drawing the rest from reference TRBV9 and TRBJ1-3, the complete variable domain is DSGVTQTPKHLITATGQRVTLRCSPRSGDLSVYWYQQSLDQGLQFLIQYYNGEERAKGNILERFSAQQFPDLHSELNLSSLELGDSALYFCASSVDRASGNTIYFGEGSWLTVV.